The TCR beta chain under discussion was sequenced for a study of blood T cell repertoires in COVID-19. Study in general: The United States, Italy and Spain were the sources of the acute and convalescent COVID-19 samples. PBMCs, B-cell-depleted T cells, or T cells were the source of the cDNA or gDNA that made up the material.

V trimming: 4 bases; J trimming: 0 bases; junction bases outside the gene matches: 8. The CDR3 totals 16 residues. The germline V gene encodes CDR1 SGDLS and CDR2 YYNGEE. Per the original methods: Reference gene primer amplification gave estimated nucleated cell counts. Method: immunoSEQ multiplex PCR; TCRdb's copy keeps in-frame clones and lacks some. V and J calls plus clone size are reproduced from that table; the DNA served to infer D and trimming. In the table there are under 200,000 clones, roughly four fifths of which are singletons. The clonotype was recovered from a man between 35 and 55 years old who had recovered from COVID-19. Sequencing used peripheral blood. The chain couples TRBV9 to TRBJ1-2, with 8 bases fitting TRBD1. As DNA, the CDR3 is TGTGCCAGCAGCTCCCGGGACAGGAGAACTAACTATGGCTACACCTTC. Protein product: CASSSRDRRTNYGYTF.